This T cell receptor (beta chain) originates from a study of blood T cell repertoires in COVID-19. Across the study: COVID-19 samples from acute and convalescent phases originated in the United States, Italy and Spain.

Repertoires were generated with immunoSEQ multiplex PCR, while TCRdb's copy carries only in-frame clones and drops some. This table holds approximately 160,000 clones, around four fifths found once. Looked up from germline, CDR1 is SGDLS and CDR2 is YYNGEE. The CDR3 length is 14 residues. The ends were cut back, 4 bases at V and 6 bases at J, with 16 bases in the middle. This TCR came from a woman of 80 years or more with active or convalescent COVID-19. The rearrangement uses TRBV9 and TRBJ1-2, with a possible D match to TRBD1 (6 bases). Sequencing was carried out using peripheral blood. The CDR3 here is CASSLDQGNDGYTF. CDR3 DNA sequence: TGTGCCAGCAGCCTTGATCAGGGGAATGATGGCTACACCTTC.